This is a list of T cell receptor beta chains from one sample in a study of cytomegalovirus exposure and HLA in healthy donors. Sequenced by immunoSEQ multiplex PCR; TCRdb stores in-frame clones only, minus some. The sample consists of over 150,000 clones, 60% to 85% of them appearing once. Sequencing was done on a sample of PBMCs. These receptors were obtained from a man between 50 and 59 years old in good health and CMV-seropositive. Each CDR3 is given with its conserved first and last residue. The D gene is left open where the match is weak. Clone size is not always given. Where it is, it says once, few, many or a class for expanded clones.

d_gene: TRBD2
j_gene: TRBJ2-1
abundance: once
v_gene: TRBV11-3
CDR3aa: CASLHRTSEDNEQFF
CDR3nt: TGTGCCAGCCTCCATAGGACTAGCGAAGACAATGAGCAGTTCTTC

d_gene: .
j_gene: TRBJ2-5
abundance: .
v_gene: TRBV7-2
CDR3aa: CASSLAWVRGSRETQYF
CDR3nt: TGTGCCAGCAGCTTAGCGTGGGTTAGGGGCTCCAGAGAGACCCAGTACTTC

d_gene: TRBD1
j_gene: TRBJ1-2
abundance: .
v_gene: TRBV30
CDR3aa: CAWSPSRGNYGYTF
CDR3nt: TGTGCCTGGAGTCCAAGCAGGGGGAACTATGGCTACACCTTC

d_gene: .
j_gene: TRBJ2-7
abundance: .
v_gene: TRBV7-2
CDR3aa: CASSSTSYEQYF
CDR3nt: TGTGCCAGCAGCTCTACTTCCTACGAGCAGTACTTC

d_gene: TRBD2
j_gene: TRBJ2-1
abundance: .
v_gene: TRBV5-1
CDR3aa: CASSLEAGGPYNEQFF
CDR3nt: TGCGCCAGCAGCTTGGAGGCGGGGGGGCCGTACAATGAGCAGTTCTTC

d_gene: .
j_gene: TRBJ1-1
abundance: .
v_gene: TRBV4-3
CDR3aa: CASSPRVLRGDTEAFF
CDR3nt: TGCGCCAGCAGCCCCCGGGTACTAAGGGGCGACACTGAAGCTTTCTTT

d_gene: TRBD1
j_gene: TRBJ2-3
abundance: few
v_gene: TRBV4-1
CDR3aa: CASSLTGRGTDTQYF
CDR3nt: TGCGCCAGCAGCCTGACAGGGCGTGGCACAGATACGCAGTATTTT

d_gene: .
j_gene: TRBJ2-1
abundance: .
v_gene: TRBV5-5
CDR3aa: CASSLPSSYNEQFF
CDR3nt: TGTGCCAGCAGCTTGCCGAGCTCCTACAATGAGCAGTTCTTC

d_gene: TRBD2
j_gene: TRBJ2-7
abundance: few
v_gene: TRBV11-2
CDR3aa: CASSLDWEGRSYEQYF
CDR3nt: TGTGCCAGCAGCTTAGATTGGGAGGGCCGCTCCTACGAGCAGTACTTC

d_gene: .
j_gene: TRBJ1-1
abundance: .
v_gene: TRBV28
CDR3aa: CASRFGGAVNTEAFF
CDR3nt: TGTGCCAGCAGGTTCGGGGGGGCAGTGAACACTGAAGCTTTCTTT

d_gene: TRBD2
j_gene: TRBJ2-3
abundance: .
v_gene: TRBV6-5
CDR3aa: CASSYLAGTGTDTQYF
CDR3nt: TGTGCCAGCAGTTATCTAGCGGGGACAGGCACAGATACGCAGTATTTT

d_gene: .
j_gene: TRBJ2-7
abundance: few
v_gene: TRBV7-2
CDR3aa: CASSFGVLSSYEQYF
CDR3nt: TGTGCCAGCAGTTTCGGGGTTTTATCCTCCTACGAGCAGTACTTC

d_gene: TRBD1
j_gene: TRBJ2-7
abundance: .
v_gene: TRBV5-1
CDR3aa: CASSGRDRAPYEQYF
CDR3nt: TGCGCCAGCAGCGGCCGGGACAGGGCACCCTACGAGCAGTACTTC

d_gene: TRBD2
j_gene: TRBJ2-1
abundance: .
v_gene: TRBV6-1
CDR3aa: CASTKRGIYNEQFF
CDR3nt: TGTGCCAGCACTAAGCGGGGCATCTACAATGAGCAGTTCTTC

d_gene: .
j_gene: TRBJ2-3
abundance: .
v_gene: TRBV5-8
CDR3aa: CASSFGGPTDTQYF
CDR3nt: TGTGCCAGCAGCTTCGGGGGGCCCACAGATACGCAGTATTTT

d_gene: TRBD1
j_gene: TRBJ1-1
abundance: .
v_gene: TRBV4-2
CDR3aa: CASSQDPTGGSKGTEAFF
CDR3nt: TGTGCCAGCAGCCAAGATCCTACAGGGGGATCGAAGGGCACTGAAGCTTTCTTT

d_gene: TRBD1
j_gene: TRBJ2-1
abundance: .
v_gene: TRBV5-1
CDR3aa: CASSPRQGGNNEQFF
CDR3nt: TGCGCCAGCAGCCCCAGACAGGGGGGGAACAATGAGCAGTTCTTC

d_gene: TRBD1
j_gene: TRBJ2-7
abundance: once
v_gene: TRBV7-9
CDR3aa: CASSNKDRGFSYEQYF
CDR3nt: TGTGCCAGCAGCAATAAGGACAGGGGCTTTTCCTACGAGCAGTACTTC

d_gene: .
j_gene: TRBJ2-7
abundance: .
v_gene: TRBV29-1
CDR3aa: CSVEHGGTLSYEQYF
CDR3nt: TGCAGCGTTGAACACGGAGGGACCCTCTCCTACGAGCAGTACTTC

d_gene: TRBD1
j_gene: TRBJ2-3
abundance: .
v_gene: TRBV5-1
CDR3aa: CASSYGQGSTDTQYF
CDR3nt: TGCGCCAGCAGTTATGGACAGGGGAGCACAGATACGCAGTATTTT

d_gene: TRBD1
j_gene: TRBJ2-7
abundance: .
v_gene: TRBV29-1
CDR3aa: CSALFWTGTEQYF
CDR3nt: TGCAGCGCCCTATTTTGGACAGGGACAGAGCAGTACTTC

d_gene: TRBD1
j_gene: TRBJ1-4
abundance: .
v_gene: TRBV18
CDR3aa: CASRPGQGNEKLFF
CDR3nt: TGTGCCAGCAGACCGGGACAGGGCAATGAAAAACTGTTTTTT

d_gene: .
j_gene: TRBJ2-7
abundance: once
v_gene: TRBV4-1
CDR3aa: CASSQRQYSYEQYF
CDR3nt: TGCGCCAGCAGCCAAAGACAGTACTCCTACGAGCAGTACTTC

d_gene: .
j_gene: TRBJ1-1
abundance: .
v_gene: TRBV6-4
CDR3aa: CASSDSRQSEAFF
CDR3nt: TGTGCCAGCAGTGACTCGAGGCAATCTGAAGCTTTCTTT

d_gene: TRBD2
j_gene: TRBJ2-3
abundance: .
v_gene: TRBV5-4
CDR3aa: CASSLSSGGLPGTQYF
CDR3nt: TGTGCCAGCAGCCTCTCTAGCGGGGGGCTCCCGGGGACGCAGTATTTT

d_gene: TRBD1
j_gene: TRBJ1-2
abundance: once
v_gene: TRBV5-1
CDR3aa: CASSTGTGGIYGYTF
CDR3nt: TGCGCCAGCAGCACCGGGACAGGGGGTATCTATGGCTACACCTTC

d_gene: .
j_gene: TRBJ1-3
abundance: once
v_gene: TRBV6-1
CDR3aa: CASSTDGNTIYF
CDR3nt: TGTGCCAGCAGTACAGACGGAAACACCATATATTTT